The present T cell receptor (beta chain) was sequenced within a study of identical twins (dated by TCRdb to the mid-2010s). In the study overall: The study deep-sequenced TCR alpha and beta repertoires from monozygotic twins, unrelated adults of various ages and cord blood to test whether fetal clonotypes persist. To rule out contamination, the twin experiments were replicated at different times with different library preparation protocols. Broad study findings and their caveats: In beta out-of-frame sequences, excess twin sharing was weaker, because having fewer shared sequences lowered the signal-to-noise ratio. In monozygotic twins, out-of-frame TCR alpha sharing was systematically underestimated by recombination models, although the models agreed with sharing between unrelated individuals. Because the same donors could not be followed over many years, the conclusions relied on cross-sectional statistical analysis. Zero-insertion analyses could be partly confounded by invariant T cells such as MAIT and iNKT, although diverse VJ usage argued against such confounding for most clonotypes. Abundant cord blood beta clonotypes had fewer insertions, young adult naive repertoires showed a similar but weaker trend, and memory repertoires showed no such trend. Compared with coincidental sharing between unrelated individuals, an excess of low generation-probability sequences was observed among out-of-frame TCR alpha sequences shared between twins.

All donors were healthy Caucasians. Three pairs of female monozygotic twins, all aged about 18 to 30 years, were included in the twin cohort. Positive isolation kits from Invitrogen were used to isolate the CD4+ and CD8+ T cell populations. Libraries were constructed by 5' RACE. Sequencing instrument: Illumina HiSeq 2000. Template switching introduced a universal primer binding site; the final cDNA contained a unique molecular identifier, enabling accurate counting of TCR cDNA molecules. First-strand cDNA for TCR alpha and beta chains was synthesized from specific primers in the conserved constant-segment region. Each cDNA library was double barcoded, with a SMART-Mk sample barcode plus Illumina barcodes, to control for contamination. Two successive PCR steps introduced TruSeq adapter sequences along with Illumina sample barcodes. Sequencing of the TCR alpha and beta cDNA libraries was done on the Illumina HiSeq platform using custom primers. Regarding the original processing steps: MiGEC processed the raw reads to extract unique molecular identifiers, while MiXCR was used to determine the CDR3 positions. Recombination models were inferred per individual with the repgenHMM and IGoR tools using an EM algorithm. Shared clonotype analysis was performed with the tcR package in R, normalizing sharing by the product of cloneset sizes. To study raw recombination free of thymic and clonal selection effects, out-of-frame nonproductive sequences were analyzed. TCRdb applied fastp at Q25 and MiXCR to the public reads, then kept only in-frame beta chains. Entries are consolidated by CDR3 protein sequence, retaining the most common genes and DNA. The V and J calls follow TCRdb's processing rather than the paper's. The sample records fewer than 550,000 distinct CDR3 sequences, roughly 13% of which are singletons. Approximately 0.9% of the sample is held by the ten biggest clonotypes.

Its CDR3 holds 15 amino acids, cysteine through phenylalanine. Only the CDR3 part of the read is kept: 45 bases, read in frame from the first base. Trimmed from V: 4 bases; trimmed from J: 5 bases; junction bases lacking a gene match: 6. This clonotype was seen a few times. Its recognized antigen is unknown. Base quality data are lacking; no much larger clone is found one base away. These same records also appear under a second study, on yellow fever vaccine responses in identical twins. From that second study: The T cell response to vaccination in identical twins was reported by the authors to appear partly convergent and partly personalized. In identical twins, the study followed T cell clones that responded to the vaccine with precision.

Here the chain combines TRBV12-3 or TRBV12-4 and TRBJ2-5; 11 of the junction bases match TRBD1. This clonotype originated in a young woman in good health. Source material: CD4+ T cells sorted from blood. The CDR3 protein: CASSYRTGGKETQYF. The bases are TGTGCCAGCAGTTACCGGACAGGGGGCAAGGAGACCCAGTACTTC.